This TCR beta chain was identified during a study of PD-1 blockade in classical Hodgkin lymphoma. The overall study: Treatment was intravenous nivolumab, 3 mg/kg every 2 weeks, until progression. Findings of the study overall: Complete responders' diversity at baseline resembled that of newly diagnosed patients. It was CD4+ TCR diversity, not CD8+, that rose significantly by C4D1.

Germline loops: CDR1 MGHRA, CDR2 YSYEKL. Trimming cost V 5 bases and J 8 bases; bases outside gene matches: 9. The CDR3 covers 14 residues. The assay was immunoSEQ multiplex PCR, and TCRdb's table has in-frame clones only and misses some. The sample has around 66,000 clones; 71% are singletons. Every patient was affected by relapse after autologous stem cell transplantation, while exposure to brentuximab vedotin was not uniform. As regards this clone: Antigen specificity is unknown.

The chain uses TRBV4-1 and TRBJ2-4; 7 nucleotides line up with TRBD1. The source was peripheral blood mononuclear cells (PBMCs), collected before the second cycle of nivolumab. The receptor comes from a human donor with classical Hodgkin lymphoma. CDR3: CASSSWDSEDIQYF. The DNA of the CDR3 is TGCGCCAGCAGCTCATGGGACAGCGAGGACATTCAGTACTTC.